These T cell receptor beta chains were read from a single sample in a study of OX40 agonist ivuxolimab in advanced cancers. The repertoire was sequenced with immunoSEQ multiplex PCR; TCRdb's copy has only in-frame clones and lacks some. The profile shows around 80,000 clones, approximately 93% of them singletons. The sequenced sample was CD4+ or CD8+ T cells sorted from blood, obtained in a trial of the OX40 agonist ivuxolimab. The receptors stem from an adult with an advanced solid tumor such as melanoma, head and neck, liver or kidney cancer. The conserved cysteine and the conserved F or W are not part of the CDR3 here.

V	J	CDR3
TRBV7-2	TRBJ2-7	ASSESHRDHYEQY
TRBV29-1	TRBJ1-2	SVPGTVRGYT
TRBV7-2	TRBJ2-5	ASSPRTAYQETQY
TRBV29-1	TRBJ1-2	SVDKGILGYT
TRBV28	TRBJ1-2	ASSLQGANYGYT
TRBV25-1	TRBJ2-3	ASSVAGGNTDTQY
TRBV5-3	TRBJ1-5	ARSVRGVSQPQH
TRBV19	TRBJ2-4	ASSFSALGGVKNIQY
TRBV18	TRBJ1-3	ASSPPGDTIY
TRBV11-2	TRBJ1-2	ASSLGGFSYGYT
TRBV6-5	TRBJ2-7	ASSTYIYEQY
TRBV19	TRBJ2-1	ASSIRDEQF
TRBV7-2	TRBJ2-5	ASTLGSGGADETQY
TRBV27	TRBJ1-6	ASRGGSVPLH
TRBV7-2	TRBJ2-7	ASSLGLAGASYEQY
TRBV6-5	TRBJ2-1	ASSLGAFRQPSEQF
TRBV4-2	TRBJ2-7	ASSQWTSGSEQY
TRBV19	TRBJ1-5	ASSMSGVSNQPQH
TRBV4-1	TRBJ2-7	ASSQAARYEQY
TRBV19	TRBJ1-4	ATNRGRENNEKLF
TRBV28	TRBJ1-5	ASSSPLTGPSDQPQH
TRBV19	TRBJ2-3	ASGASGITDTQY
TRBV6-1	TRBJ2-7	ASSEGSGNAYEQY
TRBV27	TRBJ2-1	ASSLKGADLSYNEQF
TRBV5-1	TRBJ2-7	ASSLAPRTASLSYEQY
TRBV6-5	TRBJ2-1	ASSTSGISYNEQF
TRBV18	TRBJ1-1	ASSPRNTEAF
TRBV19	TRBJ2-2	AMRAQGVTGELF
TRBV5-8	TRBJ2-2	ASSLVAGELF